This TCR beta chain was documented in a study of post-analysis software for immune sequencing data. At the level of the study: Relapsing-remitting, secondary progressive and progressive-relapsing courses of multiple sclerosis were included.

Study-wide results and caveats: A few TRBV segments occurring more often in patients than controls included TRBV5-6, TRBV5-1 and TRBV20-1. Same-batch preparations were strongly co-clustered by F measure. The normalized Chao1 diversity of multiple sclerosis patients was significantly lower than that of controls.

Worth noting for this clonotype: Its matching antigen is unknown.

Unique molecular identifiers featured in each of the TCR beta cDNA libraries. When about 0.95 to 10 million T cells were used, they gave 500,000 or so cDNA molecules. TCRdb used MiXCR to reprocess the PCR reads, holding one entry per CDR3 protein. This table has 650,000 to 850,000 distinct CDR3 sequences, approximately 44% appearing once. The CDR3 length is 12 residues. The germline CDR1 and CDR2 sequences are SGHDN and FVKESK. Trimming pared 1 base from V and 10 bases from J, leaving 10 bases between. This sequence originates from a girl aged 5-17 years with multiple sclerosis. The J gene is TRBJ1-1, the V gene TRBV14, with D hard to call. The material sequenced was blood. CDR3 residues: CASSQAGIVAFF. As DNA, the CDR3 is TGTGCCAGCAGCCAAGCGGGGATCGTAGCTTTCTTT.